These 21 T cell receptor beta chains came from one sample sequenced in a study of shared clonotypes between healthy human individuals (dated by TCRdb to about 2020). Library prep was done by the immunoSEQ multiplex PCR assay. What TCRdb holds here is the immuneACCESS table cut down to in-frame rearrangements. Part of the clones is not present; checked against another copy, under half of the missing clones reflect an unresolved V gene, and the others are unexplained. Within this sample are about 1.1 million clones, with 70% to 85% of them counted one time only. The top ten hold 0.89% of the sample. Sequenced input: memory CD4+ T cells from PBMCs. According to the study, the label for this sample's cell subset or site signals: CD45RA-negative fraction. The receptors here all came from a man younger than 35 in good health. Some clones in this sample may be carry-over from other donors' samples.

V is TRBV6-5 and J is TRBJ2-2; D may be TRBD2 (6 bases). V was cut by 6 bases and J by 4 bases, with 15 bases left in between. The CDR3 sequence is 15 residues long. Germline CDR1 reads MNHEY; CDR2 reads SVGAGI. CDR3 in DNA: TGTGCCAGCAGCCCTGGAGGGCCCAGCACCGGGGAGCTGTTTTTT. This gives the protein CASSPGGPSTGELFF.

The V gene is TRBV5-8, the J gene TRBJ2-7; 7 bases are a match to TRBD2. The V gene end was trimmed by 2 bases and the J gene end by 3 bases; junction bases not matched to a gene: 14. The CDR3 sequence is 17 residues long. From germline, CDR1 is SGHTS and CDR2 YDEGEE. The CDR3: CASSFLGRKGSFYEQYF. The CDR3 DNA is TGTGCCAGCAGCTTCCTCGGGAGGAAAGGGAGCTTCTACGAGCAGTACTTC. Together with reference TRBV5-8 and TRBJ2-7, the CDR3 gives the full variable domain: EAGVTQSPTHLIKTRGQQATLRCSPISGHTSVYWYQQALGLGLQFLLWYDEGEERNRGNFPPRFSGRQFPNYSSELNVNALELEDSALYLCASSFLGRKGSFYEQYFGPGTRLTVT.

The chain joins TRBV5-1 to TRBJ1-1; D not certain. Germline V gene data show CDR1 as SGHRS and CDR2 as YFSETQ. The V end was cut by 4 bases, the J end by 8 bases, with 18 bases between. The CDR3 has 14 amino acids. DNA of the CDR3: TGCGCCAGCAGCCCGGTGCGGCACGAAGGGGAAGCTTTCTTT. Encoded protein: CASSPVRHEGEAFF.

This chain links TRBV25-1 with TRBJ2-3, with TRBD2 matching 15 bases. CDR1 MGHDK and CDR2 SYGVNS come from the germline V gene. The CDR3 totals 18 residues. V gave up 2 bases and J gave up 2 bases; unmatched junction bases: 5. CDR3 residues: CASSERGTSGRNTDTQYF. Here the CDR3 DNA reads TGTGCCAGCAGTGAAAGGGGGACTAGCGGGAGGAACACAGATACGCAGTATTTT.

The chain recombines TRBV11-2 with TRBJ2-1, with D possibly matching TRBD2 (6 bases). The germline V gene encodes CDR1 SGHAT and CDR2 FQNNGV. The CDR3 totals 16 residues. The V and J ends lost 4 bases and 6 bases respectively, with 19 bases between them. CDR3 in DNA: TGTGCCAGCAGCTGGGGCGCGGAGGGTCGGGGCAATGAGCAGTTCTTC. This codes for CASSWGAEGRGNEQFF.

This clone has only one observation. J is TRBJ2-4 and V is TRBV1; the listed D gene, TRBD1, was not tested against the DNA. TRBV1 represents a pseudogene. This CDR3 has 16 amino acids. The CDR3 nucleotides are TGCACCAGCAGCCAAGGACAGGGGGCAGCCAAAAACATTCAGTACTTC. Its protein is CTSSQGQGAAKNIQYF.

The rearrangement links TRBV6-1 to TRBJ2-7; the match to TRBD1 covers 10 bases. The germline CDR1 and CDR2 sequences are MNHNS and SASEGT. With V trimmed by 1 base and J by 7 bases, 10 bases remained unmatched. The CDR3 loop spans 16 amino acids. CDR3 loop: CASSEGVGGQGQEQYF. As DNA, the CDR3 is TGTGCCAGCAGTGAAGGCGTAGGGGGACAGGGGCAAGAGCAGTACTTC.

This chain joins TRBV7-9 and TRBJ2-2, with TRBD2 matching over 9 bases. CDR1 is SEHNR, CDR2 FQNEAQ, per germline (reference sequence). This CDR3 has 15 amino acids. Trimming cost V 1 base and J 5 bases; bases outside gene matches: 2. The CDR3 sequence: CASSLGLAATGELFF. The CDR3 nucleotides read TGTGCCAGCAGCTTAGGACTAGCGGCGACCGGGGAGCTGTTTTTT. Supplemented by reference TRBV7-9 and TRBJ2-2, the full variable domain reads DTGVSQNPRHKITKRGQNVTFRCDPISEHNRLYWYRQTLGQGPEFLTYFQNEAQLEKSRLLSDRFSAERPKGSFSTLEIQRTEQGDSAMYLCASSLGLAATGELFFGEGSRLTVL.

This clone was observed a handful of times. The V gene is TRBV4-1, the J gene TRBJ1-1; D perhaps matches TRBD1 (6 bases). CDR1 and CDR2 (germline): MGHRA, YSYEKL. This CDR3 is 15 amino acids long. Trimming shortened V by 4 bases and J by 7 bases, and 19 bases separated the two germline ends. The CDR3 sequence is CASSLPPQGHIEAFF. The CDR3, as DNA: TGCGCCAGCAGCCTCCCCCCCCAGGGGCACATTGAAGCTTTCTTT.

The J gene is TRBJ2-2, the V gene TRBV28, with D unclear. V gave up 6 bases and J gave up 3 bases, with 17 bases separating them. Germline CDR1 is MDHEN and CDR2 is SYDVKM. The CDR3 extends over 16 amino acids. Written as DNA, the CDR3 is TGTGCCAGCAGCTTCCGACCCCCACCGGACACCGGGGAGCTGTTTTTT. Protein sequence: CASSFRPPPDTGELFF.

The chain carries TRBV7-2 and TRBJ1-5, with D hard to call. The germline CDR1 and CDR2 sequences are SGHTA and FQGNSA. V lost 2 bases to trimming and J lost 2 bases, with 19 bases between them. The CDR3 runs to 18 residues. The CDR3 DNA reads TGTGCCAGCAGCTTATACGGACCCCAAGCTTACCGCAATCAGCCCCAGCATTTT. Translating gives CASSLYGPQAYRNQPQHF.

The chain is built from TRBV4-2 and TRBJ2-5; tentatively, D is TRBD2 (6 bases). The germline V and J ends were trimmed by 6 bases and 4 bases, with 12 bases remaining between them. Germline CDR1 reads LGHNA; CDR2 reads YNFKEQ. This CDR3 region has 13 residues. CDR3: CASSSAEGETQYF. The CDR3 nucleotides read TGTGCCAGCAGTTCAGCGGAGGGAGAGACCCAGTACTTC.

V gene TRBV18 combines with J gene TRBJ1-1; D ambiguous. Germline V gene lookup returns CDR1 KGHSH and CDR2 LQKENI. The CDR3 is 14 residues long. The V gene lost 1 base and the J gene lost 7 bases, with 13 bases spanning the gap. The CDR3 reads CASSPLGVAFEAFF. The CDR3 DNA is TGTGCCAGCTCACCACTCGGGGTAGCCTTTGAAGCTTTCTTT.

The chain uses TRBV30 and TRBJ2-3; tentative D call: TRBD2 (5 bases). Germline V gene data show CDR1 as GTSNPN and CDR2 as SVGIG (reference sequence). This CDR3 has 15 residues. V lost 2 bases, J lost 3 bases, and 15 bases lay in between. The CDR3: CAWSRARPGTDTQYF. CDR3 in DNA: TGTGCCTGGAGTCGCGCCCGCCCGGGGACAGATACGCAGTATTTT. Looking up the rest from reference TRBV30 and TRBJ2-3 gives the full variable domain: SQTIHQWPATLVQPVGSPLSLECTVEGTSNPNLYWYRQAAGRGLQLLFYSVGIGQISSEVPQNLSASRPQDRQFILSSKKLLLSDSGFYLCAWSRARPGTDTQYFGPGTRLTVL.

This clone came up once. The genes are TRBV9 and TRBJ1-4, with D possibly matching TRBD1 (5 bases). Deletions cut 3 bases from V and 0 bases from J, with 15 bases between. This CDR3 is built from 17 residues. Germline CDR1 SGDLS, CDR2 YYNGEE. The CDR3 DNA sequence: TGTGCCAGCAGCGGAGGGACGGACTCTGCAACTAATGAAAAACTGTTTTTT. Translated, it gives CASSGGTDSATNEKLFF. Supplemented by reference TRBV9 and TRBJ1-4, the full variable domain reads DSGVTQTPKHLITATGQRVTLRCSPRSGDLSVYWYQQSLDQGLQFLIQYYNGEERAKGNILERFSAQQFPDLHSELNLSSLELGDSALYFCASSGGTDSATNEKLFFGSGTQLSVL.

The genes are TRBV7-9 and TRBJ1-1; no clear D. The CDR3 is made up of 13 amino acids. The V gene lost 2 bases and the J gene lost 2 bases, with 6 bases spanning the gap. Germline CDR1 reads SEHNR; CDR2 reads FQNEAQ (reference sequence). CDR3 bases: TGTGCCAGCAGCTTATGGGATAACACTGAAGCTTTCTTT. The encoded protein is CASSLWDNTEAFF.

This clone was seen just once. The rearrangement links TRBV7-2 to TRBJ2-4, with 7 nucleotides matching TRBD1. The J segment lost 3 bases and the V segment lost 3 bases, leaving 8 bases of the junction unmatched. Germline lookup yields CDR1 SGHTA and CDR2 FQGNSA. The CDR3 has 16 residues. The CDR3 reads CASSLTLTGSKNIQYF. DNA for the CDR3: TGTGCCAGCAGCTTGACCTTGACAGGGAGCAAAAACATTCAGTACTTC.

DNA for the CDR3: TGTGCCAGTAGTCTTAGGACAGGCCGTCAGCAGCCCCAGCATTTT. It encodes CASSLRTGRQQPQHF. This chain connects TRBV19 to TRBJ1-5; 7 bases fit TRBD1. CDR3 size: 15 residues. CDR1 and CDR2 from the germline V gene are LNHDA and SQIVND (reference sequence). The trim removed 5 bases at V and 7 bases at J, leaving 11 bases unmatched. Based on the CDR3 plus reference TRBV19 and TRBJ1-5, the full variable domain is DGGITQSPKYLFRKEGQNVTLSCEQNLNHDAMYWYRQDPGQGLRLIYYSQIVNDFQKGDIAEGYSVSREKKESFPLTVTSAQKNPTAFYLCASSLRTGRQQPQHFGDGTRLSIL.

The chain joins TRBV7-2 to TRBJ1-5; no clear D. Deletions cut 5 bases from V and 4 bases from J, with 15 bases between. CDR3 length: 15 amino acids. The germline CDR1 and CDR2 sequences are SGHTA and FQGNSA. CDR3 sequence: CASSRNSGENQPQHF. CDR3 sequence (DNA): TGTGCCAGCAGCCGCAATTCCGGGGAGAATCAGCCCCAGCATTTT.

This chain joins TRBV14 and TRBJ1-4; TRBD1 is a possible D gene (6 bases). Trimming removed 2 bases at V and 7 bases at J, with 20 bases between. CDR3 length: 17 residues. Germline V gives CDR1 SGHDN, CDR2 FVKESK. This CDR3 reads CASSQRPAGAGGEKLFF. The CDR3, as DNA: TGTGCCAGCAGCCAACGCCCCGCAGGGGCGGGTGGTGAAAAACTGTTTTTT.

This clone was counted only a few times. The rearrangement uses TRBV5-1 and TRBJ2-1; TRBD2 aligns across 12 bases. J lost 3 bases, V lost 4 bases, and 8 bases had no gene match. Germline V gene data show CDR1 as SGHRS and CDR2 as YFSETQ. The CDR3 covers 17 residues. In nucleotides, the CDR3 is TGCGCCAGCAGCCAACCGACTAGCGGGAGAATCTACAATGAGCAGTTCTTC. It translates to CASSQPTSGRIYNEQFF.